This record covers a single TCR beta chain. Antigen unknown. CDR1 is MNHEY and CDR2 is SMNVEV in the germline V gene (reference sequence). This CDR3 spans 13 amino acids. Deletions cut 5 bases from V and 1 base from J, with 8 bases between. Repertoires were generated with immunoSEQ multiplex PCR, while TCRdb's copy carries only in-frame clones and drops some. The sample consists of around 4,100 clones, under 75% of them appearing once. These data come from a study of PD-1 blockade in classical Hodgkin lymphoma. Study-wide results and limits: Repertoire differences have undefined causes, possibly disease activity or prior therapy. Newly diagnosed patients and complete responders had comparable diversity at baseline.

Relapse was seen in all patients after autologous stem cell transplantation, and brentuximab vedotin exposure was variable. Classification of best responses gave complete response, partial response or progressive disease. The origin of this receptor is a human donor with classical Hodgkin lymphoma. Sequencing used peripheral blood mononuclear cells (PBMCs), obtained at baseline. The chain has TRBV27 and TRBJ2-5; unclear D gene. This CDR3 is CASSRVPQETQYF. CDR3 coding DNA: TGTGCCAGCAGTCGAGTCCCCCAAGAGACCCAGTACTTC.